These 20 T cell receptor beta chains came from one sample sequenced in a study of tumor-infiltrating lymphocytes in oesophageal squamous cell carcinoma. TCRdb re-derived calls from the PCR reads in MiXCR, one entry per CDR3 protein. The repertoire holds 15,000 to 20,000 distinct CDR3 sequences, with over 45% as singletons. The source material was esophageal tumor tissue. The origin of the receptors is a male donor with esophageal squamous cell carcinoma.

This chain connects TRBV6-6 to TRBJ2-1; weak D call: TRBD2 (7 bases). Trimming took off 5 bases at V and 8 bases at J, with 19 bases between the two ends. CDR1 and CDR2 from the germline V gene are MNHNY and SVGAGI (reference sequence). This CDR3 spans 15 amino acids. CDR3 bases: TGTGCCAGCAGTGCCCCGGGGGGCGGGAGCGATGAGCAGTTCTTC. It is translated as CASSAPGGGSDEQFF.

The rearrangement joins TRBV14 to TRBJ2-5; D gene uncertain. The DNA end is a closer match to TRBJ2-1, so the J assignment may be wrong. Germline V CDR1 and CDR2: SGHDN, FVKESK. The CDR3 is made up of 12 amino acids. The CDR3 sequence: CASSPYYNEQFF. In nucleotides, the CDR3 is TGTGCCAGCAGCCCGTACTACAATGAGCAGTTCTTC.

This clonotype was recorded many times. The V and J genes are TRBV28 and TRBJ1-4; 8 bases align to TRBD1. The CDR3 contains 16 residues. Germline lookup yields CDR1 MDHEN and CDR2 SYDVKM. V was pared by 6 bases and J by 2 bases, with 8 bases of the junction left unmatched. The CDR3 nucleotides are TGTGCCAGCAGAAGACGACAGGGGCGGACTAATGAAAAACTGTTTTTT. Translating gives CASRRRQGRTNEKLFF.

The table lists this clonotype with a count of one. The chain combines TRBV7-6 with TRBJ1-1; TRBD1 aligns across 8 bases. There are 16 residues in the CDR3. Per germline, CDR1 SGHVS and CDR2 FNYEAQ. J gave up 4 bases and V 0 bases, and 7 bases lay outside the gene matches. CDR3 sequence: CASSLAATGALTEAFF. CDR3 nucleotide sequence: TGTGCCAGCAGCTTAGCCGCGACAGGGGCCCTCACTGAAGCTTTCTTT.

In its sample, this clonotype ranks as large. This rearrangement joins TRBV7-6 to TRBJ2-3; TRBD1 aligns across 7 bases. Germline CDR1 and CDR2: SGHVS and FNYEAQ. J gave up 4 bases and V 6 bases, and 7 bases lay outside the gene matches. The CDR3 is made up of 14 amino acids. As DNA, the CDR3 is TGTGCCAGCAGTTGGGACAGTTATGCAGATACGCAGTATTTT. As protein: CASSWDSYADTQYF.

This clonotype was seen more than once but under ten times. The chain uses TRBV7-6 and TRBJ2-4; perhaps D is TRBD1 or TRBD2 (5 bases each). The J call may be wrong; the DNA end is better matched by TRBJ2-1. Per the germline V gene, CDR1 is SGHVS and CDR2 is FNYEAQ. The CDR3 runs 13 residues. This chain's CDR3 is CASSGTINNEQFF. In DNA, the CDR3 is TGTGCCAGCAGCGGGACCATCAACAATGAGCAGTTCTTC.

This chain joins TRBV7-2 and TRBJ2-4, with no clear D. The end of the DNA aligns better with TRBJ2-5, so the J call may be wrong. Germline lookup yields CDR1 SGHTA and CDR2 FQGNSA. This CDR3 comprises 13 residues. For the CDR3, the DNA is TGTGCCAGCAGCTTAGTTAGGGAAGAGACCCAGTACTTC. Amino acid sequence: CASSLVREETQYF.

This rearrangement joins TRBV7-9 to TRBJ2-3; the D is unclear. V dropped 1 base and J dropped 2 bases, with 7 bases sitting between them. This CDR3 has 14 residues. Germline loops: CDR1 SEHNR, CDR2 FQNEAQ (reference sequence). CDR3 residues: CASSLDTNTDTQYF. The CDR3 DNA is TGTGCCAGCAGCTTAGATACAAACACAGATACGCAGTATTTT.

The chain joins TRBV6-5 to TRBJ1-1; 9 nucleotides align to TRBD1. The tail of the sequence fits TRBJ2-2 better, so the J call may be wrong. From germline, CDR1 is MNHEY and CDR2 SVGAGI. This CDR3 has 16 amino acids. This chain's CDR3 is CASSLAGTGTTGELFF. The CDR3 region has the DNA TGTGCCAGCAGTCTGGCCGGGACAGGGACCACCGGGGAGCTGTTTTTT.

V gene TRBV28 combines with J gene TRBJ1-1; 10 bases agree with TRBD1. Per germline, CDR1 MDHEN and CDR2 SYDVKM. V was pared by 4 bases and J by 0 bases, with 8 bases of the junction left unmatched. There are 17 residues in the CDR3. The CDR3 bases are TGTGCCAGCAGTTCTACCCGGACAGGGGGAATGAACACTGAAGCTTTCTTT. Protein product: CASSSTRTGGMNTEAFF.

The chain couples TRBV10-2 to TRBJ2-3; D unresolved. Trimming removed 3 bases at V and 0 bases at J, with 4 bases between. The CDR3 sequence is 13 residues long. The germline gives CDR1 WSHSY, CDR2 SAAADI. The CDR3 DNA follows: TGCGCCAGCAGTGATATGAGCACAGATACGCAGTATTTT. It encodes CASSDMSTDTQYF.

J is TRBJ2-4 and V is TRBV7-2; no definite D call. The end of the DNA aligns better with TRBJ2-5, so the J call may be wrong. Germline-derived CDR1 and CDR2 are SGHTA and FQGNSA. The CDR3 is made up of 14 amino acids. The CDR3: CASSLAFSQETQYF. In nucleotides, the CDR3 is TGTGCCAGCAGCTTAGCTTTCAGCCAAGAGACCCAGTACTTC.

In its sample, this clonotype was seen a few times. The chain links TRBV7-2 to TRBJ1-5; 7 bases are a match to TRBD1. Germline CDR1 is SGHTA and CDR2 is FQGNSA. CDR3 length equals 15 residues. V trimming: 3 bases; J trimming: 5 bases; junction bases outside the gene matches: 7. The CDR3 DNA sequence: TGTGCCAGCAGCTTGTTCGTGACAGGGCATCAGCCCCAGCATTTT. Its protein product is CASSLFVTGHQPQHF.

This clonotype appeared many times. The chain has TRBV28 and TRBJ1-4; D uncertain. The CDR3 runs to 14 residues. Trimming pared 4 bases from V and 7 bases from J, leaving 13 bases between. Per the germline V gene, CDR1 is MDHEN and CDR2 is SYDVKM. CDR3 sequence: CASSSGGRSEKLFF. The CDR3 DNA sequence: TGTGCCAGCAGTTCCGGAGGAAGGAGTGAAAAACTGTTTTTT.

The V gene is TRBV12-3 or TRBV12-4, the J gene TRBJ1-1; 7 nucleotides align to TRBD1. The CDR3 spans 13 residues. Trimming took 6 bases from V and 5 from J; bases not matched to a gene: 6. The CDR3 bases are TGTGCCAGCAGAACCAGGGGGAAGACTGAAGCTTTCTTT. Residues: CASRTRGKTEAFF.

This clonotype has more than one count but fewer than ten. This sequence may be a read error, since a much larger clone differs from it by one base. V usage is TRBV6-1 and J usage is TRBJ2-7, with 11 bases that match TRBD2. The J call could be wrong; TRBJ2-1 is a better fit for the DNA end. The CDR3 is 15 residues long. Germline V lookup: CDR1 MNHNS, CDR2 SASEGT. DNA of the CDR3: TGTGCCAGCAGCGTAGCGGGAGGGCTTGCCTACGAGCAGTTCTTC. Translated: CASSVAGGLAYEQFF.

For the CDR3, the DNA is TGTGCCAGCAATCCGTGGACAGGGGCCCACGAGCAGTACTTC. Protein product: CASNPWTGAHEQYF. This chain uses TRBV28 with TRBJ2-3, with 9 bases aligning to TRBD1. Gene TRBJ2-7 matches the end of the DNA better, so the J call may be wrong. CDR1 MDHEN and CDR2 SYDVKM come from the germline V gene. The CDR3 contains 14 residues.

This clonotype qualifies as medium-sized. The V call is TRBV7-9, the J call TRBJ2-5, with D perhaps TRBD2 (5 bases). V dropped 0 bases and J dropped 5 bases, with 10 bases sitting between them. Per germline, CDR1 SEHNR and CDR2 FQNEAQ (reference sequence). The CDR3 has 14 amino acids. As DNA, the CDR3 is TGTGCCAGCAGCTTAGCGGGAGCCGGGGAGACCCAGTACTTC. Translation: CASSLAGAGETQYF.

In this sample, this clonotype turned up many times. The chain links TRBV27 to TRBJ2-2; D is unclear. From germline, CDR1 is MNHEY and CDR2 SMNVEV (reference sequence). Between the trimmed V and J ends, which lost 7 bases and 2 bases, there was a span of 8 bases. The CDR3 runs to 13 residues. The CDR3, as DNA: TGTGCCAGCAAAGGGCACAACACCGGGGAGCTGTTTTTT. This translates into CASKGHNTGELFF.

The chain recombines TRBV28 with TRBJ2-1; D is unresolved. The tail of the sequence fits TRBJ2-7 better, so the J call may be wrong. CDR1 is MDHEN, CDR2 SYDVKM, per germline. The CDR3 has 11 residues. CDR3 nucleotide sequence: TGTGCCAGCAGTCACCTGTACGAGCAGTACTTC. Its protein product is CASSHLYEQYF.